This T cell receptor (beta chain) was captured in a study of T cells in Graves' hyperthyroidism and ophthalmopathy. Points from the study as a whole: Onset of ophthalmopathy came a median 6.5 months after the model predicted it.

TCR beta CDR3 region amplification was performed from RNA transcripts. When the TCR CDR3 underwent first-round RT-PCR, the HTBI primer set was used. MiXCR, applied by TCRdb to the multiplex PCR reads, yields one record per CDR3 protein. The sample lists approximately 600,000 distinct CDR3 sequences; about 15% were seen once. Concerning this clonotype itself: Its antigen remains unknown.

The source material was blood. This clonotype was obtained from a woman aged 25 to 39 with Graves' hyperthyroidism that later progressed to Graves' ophthalmopathy.

The CDR3 DNA reads TGCGCCAGCAGCTTTTGGGGAGAAGGAAACACCATATATTTT. Protein sequence: CASSFWGEGNTIYF. V and J are TRBV5-1 and TRBJ1-3; D unclear. This CDR3 comprises 14 residues. The germline gives CDR1 SGHRS, CDR2 YFSETQ. V was pared by 2 bases and J by 4 bases, with 10 bases between.